Listed below are T cell receptor beta chains from one sample, sequenced in a study of shared clonotypes between healthy human individuals. The table came from immunoSEQ multiplex PCR; TCRdb's copy has only in-frame clones and leaves some out. The sample records nearly 1,000,000 clones, more than 75% being singletons. Sequenced: memory CD4+ T cells sorted from blood. The receptors originated from a man aged 18-30 years in good health. Each CDR3 is given with its conserved first and last residue. The D gene is left open where the match is weak. Clone size is stated in some rows and not others, as once, few, many or a class when expanded.

cdr3_aa: CASSSGQGAVYF
cdr3_nt: TGTGCCAGCAGCTCTGGACAGGGGGCCGTGTACTTC
v_call: TRBV7-2
j_call: TRBJ2-7
d_call: TRBD1
clone_size: once

cdr3_aa: CAWSSMGGSQPQHF
cdr3_nt: TGTGCCTGGAGTTCAATGGGAGGGAGTCAGCCCCAGCATTTT
v_call: TRBV30
j_call: TRBJ1-5
d_call: .
clone_size: .

cdr3_aa: CASSRGSPEAFF
cdr3_nt: TGTGCCAGCAGCAGAGGGTCCCCTGAAGCTTTCTTT
v_call: TRBV7-9
j_call: TRBJ1-1
d_call: .
clone_size: .

cdr3_aa: CAWSLDPVGEKLFF
cdr3_nt: TGTGCCTGGAGTCTAGATCCTGTAGGTGAAAAACTGTTTTTT
v_call: TRBV30
j_call: TRBJ1-4
d_call: .
clone_size: .

cdr3_aa: CASSRATGSDYGYTF
cdr3_nt: TGCGCCAGCAGCCGTGCGACAGGGTCGGACTATGGCTACACCTTC
v_call: TRBV4-3
j_call: TRBJ1-2
d_call: TRBD1
clone_size: .

cdr3_aa: CASSFTANTGELFF
cdr3_nt: TGCGCCAGCAGCTTTACAGCGAACACCGGGGAGCTGTTTTTT
v_call: TRBV5-1
j_call: TRBJ2-2
d_call: .
clone_size: once

cdr3_aa: CASSHLEDSYEQYF
cdr3_nt: TGTGCCAGCAGCCACCTGGAAGATTCCTACGAGCAGTACTTC
v_call: TRBV21-1
j_call: TRBJ2-7
d_call: .
clone_size: .

cdr3_aa: CASTQVMNTEAFF
cdr3_nt: TGTGCCAGCACACAGGTCATGAACACTGAAGCTTTCTTT
v_call: TRBV18
j_call: TRBJ1-1
d_call: .
clone_size: .

cdr3_aa: CASSLDSYHQPQHF
cdr3_nt: TGTGCCAGCAGCTTGGACAGCTACCATCAGCCCCAGCATTTT
v_call: TRBV7-9
j_call: TRBJ1-5
d_call: .
clone_size: .

cdr3_aa: CASTHRASYEQYF
cdr3_nt: TGTGCCAGCACCCACAGGGCGTCCTACGAGCAGTACTTC
v_call: TRBV2
j_call: TRBJ2-7
d_call: .
clone_size: .

cdr3_aa: CASSPARGTEAFF
cdr3_nt: TGCGCCAGCAGCCCAGCACGGGGCACTGAAGCTTTCTTT
v_call: TRBV5-1
j_call: TRBJ1-1
d_call: .
clone_size: .

cdr3_aa: CASRTFTSALDTQYF
cdr3_nt: TGTGCCAGCAGGACCTTTACTAGCGCCCTAGATACGCAGTATTTT
v_call: TRBV6-1
j_call: TRBJ2-3
d_call: TRBD2
clone_size: few

cdr3_aa: CASSPTAGMIYGYTF
cdr3_nt: TGTGCCAGCTCACCGACGGCAGGAATGATCTATGGCTACACCTTC
v_call: TRBV18
j_call: TRBJ1-2
d_call: .
clone_size: .

cdr3_aa: CASSLKRGYEQFF
cdr3_nt: TGTGCCAGCAGTTTAAAGCGGGGGTATGAGCAGTTCTTC
v_call: TRBV28
j_call: TRBJ2-1
d_call: TRBD2
clone_size: .

cdr3_aa: CASSGDRDGYTF
cdr3_nt: TGTGCCAGCAGTGGGGACAGGGATGGCTACACCTTC
v_call: TRBV25-1
j_call: TRBJ1-2
d_call: TRBD1
clone_size: .

cdr3_aa: CASSLTFGQGGYTF
cdr3_nt: TGTGCCAGCAGCCTCACCTTTGGACAGGGAGGCTACACCTTC
v_call: TRBV7-8
j_call: TRBJ1-2
d_call: TRBD1
clone_size: .

cdr3_aa: CASTSWGELFF
cdr3_nt: TGTGCCAGTACCTCTTGGGGGGAGCTGTTTTTT
v_call: TRBV19
j_call: TRBJ2-2
d_call: .
clone_size: once

cdr3_aa: CASEPPPGSDGYTF
cdr3_nt: TGTGCCTCCGAACCCCCCCCGGGGTCAGATGGCTACACCTTC
v_call: TRBV30
j_call: TRBJ1-2
d_call: .
clone_size: .

cdr3_aa: CASSSEGTAFF
cdr3_nt: TGTGCCAGCAGCTCAGAGGGGACGGCTTTCTTT
v_call: TRBV7-9
j_call: TRBJ1-1
d_call: .
clone_size: .

cdr3_aa: CASSLLEGDSGNTIYF
cdr3_nt: TGTGCCAGCAGCTTACTGGAGGGCGACTCTGGAAACACCATATATTTT
v_call: TRBV7-9
j_call: TRBJ1-3
d_call: .
clone_size: .

cdr3_aa: CASRPWGGGGTYEQYF
cdr3_nt: TGTGCCAGCAGACCCTGGGGGGGCGGCGGGACCTACGAGCAGTACTTC
v_call: TRBV28
j_call: TRBJ2-7
d_call: .
clone_size: once

cdr3_aa: CASRPGVSYNEQFF
cdr3_nt: TGTGCCAGCAGGCCGGGAGTCTCCTACAATGAGCAGTTCTTC
v_call: TRBV5-6
j_call: TRBJ2-1
d_call: .
clone_size: .

cdr3_aa: CASSVGQTTGELFF
cdr3_nt: TGTGCCAGTAGCGTGGGACAGACCACCGGGGAGCTGTTTTTT
v_call: TRBV19
j_call: TRBJ2-2
d_call: TRBD1
clone_size: .

cdr3_aa: CASSVAGTGGSGELFF
cdr3_nt: TGTGCCAGCAGTGTAGCCGGGACAGGGGGATCCGGGGAGCTGTTTTTT
v_call: TRBV6-1
j_call: TRBJ2-2
d_call: TRBD1
clone_size: .

cdr3_aa: CASSLSNTGELFF
cdr3_nt: TGTGCCAGCAGTTTATCCAACACCGGGGAGCTGTTTTTT
v_call: TRBV27
j_call: TRBJ2-2
d_call: .
clone_size: .

cdr3_aa: CASSDQGAYNSPLHF
cdr3_nt: TGTGCCAGCAGTGACCAGGGCGCCTATAATTCACCCCTCCACTTT
v_call: TRBV6-1
j_call: TRBJ1-6
d_call: .
clone_size: once

cdr3_aa: CASSVGTGNYGYTF
cdr3_nt: TGTGCCAGCAGCGTAGGTACAGGGAACTATGGCTACACCTTC
v_call: TRBV9
j_call: TRBJ1-2
d_call: .
clone_size: .

cdr3_aa: CASSPGGGSGNTIYF
cdr3_nt: TGTGCCAGCAGTCCCGGTGGTGGCTCTGGAAACACCATATATTTT
v_call: TRBV6-6
j_call: TRBJ1-3
d_call: .
clone_size: .

cdr3_aa: CASSINQNSPLHF
cdr3_nt: TGTGCCAGCAGCATCAACCAAAATTCACCCCTCCACTTT
v_call: TRBV11-3
j_call: TRBJ1-6
d_call: .
clone_size: .

cdr3_aa: CASSFGYRGDTEAFF
cdr3_nt: TGTGCCAGCAGCTTCGGGTATCGGGGCGACACTGAAGCTTTCTTT
v_call: TRBV5-8
j_call: TRBJ1-1
d_call: .
clone_size: .

cdr3_aa: CASSLNRGSTDTQYF
cdr3_nt: TGTGCCAGCAGCTTGAACAGGGGGTCGACAGATACGCAGTATTTT
v_call: TRBV7-9
j_call: TRBJ2-3
d_call: TRBD1
clone_size: .

cdr3_aa: CASNPGSSGNTIYF
cdr3_nt: TGTGCCAGCAACCCAGGGAGCTCTGGAAACACCATATATTTT
v_call: TRBV6-6
j_call: TRBJ1-3
d_call: .
clone_size: few

cdr3_aa: CATSSDRNQPQHF
cdr3_nt: TGTGCCACCAGCAGCGACAGGAATCAGCCCCAGCATTTT
v_call: TRBV15
j_call: TRBJ1-5
d_call: .
clone_size: .

cdr3_aa: CASSRVGQGTGELFF
cdr3_nt: TGTGCCAGCAGCCGGGTGGGACAAGGCACCGGGGAGCTGTTTTTT
v_call: TRBV14
j_call: TRBJ2-2
d_call: .
clone_size: .

cdr3_aa: CASSILETHYNSPLHF
cdr3_nt: TGTGCCAGTAGTATTCTAGAAACGCACTATAATTCACCCCTCCACTTT
v_call: TRBV19
j_call: TRBJ1-6
d_call: .
clone_size: .

cdr3_aa: CASSLRAGGLGEQYF
cdr3_nt: TGTGCCAGCAGCTTAAGGGCAGGGGGCTTGGGTGAGCAGTACTTC
v_call: TRBV7-2
j_call: TRBJ2-7
d_call: TRBD1
clone_size: once

cdr3_aa: CAWSGWGNTEAFF
cdr3_nt: TGTGCCTGGAGTGGATGGGGGAACACTGAAGCTTTCTTT
v_call: TRBV30
j_call: TRBJ1-1
d_call: .
clone_size: few